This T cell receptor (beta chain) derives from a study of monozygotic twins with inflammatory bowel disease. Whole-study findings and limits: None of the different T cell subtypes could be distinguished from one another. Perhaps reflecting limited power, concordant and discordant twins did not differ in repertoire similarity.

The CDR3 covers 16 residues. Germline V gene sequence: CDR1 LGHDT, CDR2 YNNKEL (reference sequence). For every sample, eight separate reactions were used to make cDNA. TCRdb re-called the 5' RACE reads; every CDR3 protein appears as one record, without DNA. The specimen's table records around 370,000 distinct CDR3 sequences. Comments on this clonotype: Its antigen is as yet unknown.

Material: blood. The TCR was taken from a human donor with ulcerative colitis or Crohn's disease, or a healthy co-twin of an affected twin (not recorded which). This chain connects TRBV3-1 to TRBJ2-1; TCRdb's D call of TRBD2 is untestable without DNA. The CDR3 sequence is CASSSIAGGLANEQFF.